What follows are 4 T cell receptor beta chains derived from one specimen sequenced in a study of blood T cells in healthy people across ages. A second PCR, run for about 7 to 11 cycles, used a sample-barcoded 5' primer plus a J-beta primer mix. Each CDR3 protein is one row after TCRdb ran MiXCR on the 5' RACE reads. The table lists 750,000 to 850,000 distinct CDR3 sequences, 20% to 25% of them singletons. This sample was shared with a second study, whose subject was T cells of mothers and their children.

Material for sequencing was blood. The receptor source for this set is a boy younger than 18 in good health.

This clonotype was detected only a few times. Here the CDR3 reads CASTAILAKNIQYF. Here the CDR3 DNA reads TGTGCCAGCACTGCTATTTTAGCCAAAAACATTCAGTACTTC. This chain links TRBV13 with TRBJ2-4; D is unresolved. From germline, CDR1 is PRHDT and CDR2 FYEKMQ (reference sequence). The V gene lost 7 bases and the J gene lost 0 bases, with 10 bases spanning the gap. This CDR3 is built from 14 residues.

There are a few counts of this clonotype. V and J are TRBV12-3 or TRBV12-4 and TRBJ2-2; 8 nucleotides agree with TRBD1. V lost 8 bases and J lost 6; bases outside the gene matches: 8. This CDR3 comprises 14 residues. CDR3 amino acids: CASESLQGAGELFF. As DNA, the CDR3 is TGTGCCAGCGAGTCGTTACAGGGGGCCGGGGAGCTGTTTTTT.

The rearrangement joins TRBV20-1 to TRBJ2-6; 10 bases match TRBD1. The J call may be in error: the DNA end matches TRBJ2-7 better. This CDR3 contains 14 residues. Germline CDR1 DFQATT, CDR2 SNEGSKA (reference sequence). The CDR3 coding sequence is TGCAGTGCTCCACAAAACCGGGACAGGGGCGAGCAGTACTTC. Protein product: CSAPQNRDRGEQYF.

This clonotype came up a few times. CDR3 in DNA: TGCAGCGCGTTGACCCACAAGAGGGGATACTACGAGCAGTACTTC. Translation gives CSALTHKRGYYEQYF. The chain combines TRBV29-1 with TRBJ2-7; D is possibly TRBD1 or TRBD2 (5 bases each). The CDR3 covers 15 residues. V was clipped by 7 bases and J by 3 bases, with 22 bases between them. From germline, CDR1 is SQVTM and CDR2 ANQGSEA.